This T cell receptor (beta chain) is drawn from a study of T cell repertoires in cytomegalovirus infection. TCRdb reprocessed the reads via MiXCR and lists one record per CDR3 protein. The sample has 150,000 to 200,000 distinct CDR3 sequences, roughly a fifth seen once; the top ten hold roughly 2.9%. This clonotype was picked up a small number of times. Sequencing input: PBMCs. The receptor was isolated from a human donor in good health (CMV status not recorded). Some clones in this sample may be carry-over from other donors' samples.

CDR3 nucleotide sequence: TGTGCCAGTAGTATAGATCGATCCGGGACTAGCGGCTCTGGGGCCAACGTCCTGACTTTC. Its translation is CASSIDRSGTSGSGANVLTF. V usage is TRBV19 and J usage is TRBJ2-6, with 11 bases lining up with TRBD2. V trimming: 0 bases; J trimming: 0 bases; junction bases outside the gene matches: 7. The germline CDR1 and CDR2 sequences are LNHDA and SQIVND (reference sequence). The CDR3 loop spans 20 amino acids.